This record covers a single T cell receptor (beta chain). Its antigen remains unidentified. Per-nucleotide qualities are absent, and no much larger clonotype sits a single base away. In the paper's terms, the time point label means: baseline before first vaccination. Vaccinee samples came from UK trials COV001 and COV002, including a single-blind randomized controlled phase 2/3 trial of AZD1222 (ChAdOx1 nCoV-19) in healthy adults. For TCRbeta chain sequencing, PBMC samples were collected from trial participants at day 0 and at day 28 after the second dose. These data come from a study of T cell responses to AZD1222 COVID-19 vaccine (dated by TCRdb to 2020 to 2023). Some background on the complete study: Because spike-specific TCR depth and breadth did not differ between the two schedules, AZD1222 recipients who got a second dose at roughly 4 weeks were pooled with those who got a second dose at roughly 12 weeks. A total of about 250 trial participants underwent TCR sequencing, of whom 200 to 220 had received two doses of AZD1222 and roughly 26 had received two doses of the MenACWY control vaccine. Trial participants were enrolled by age into subgroups of 18-55, 56-69 and 70-plus years, and around 150, 28 and 57 TCR-sequenced participants, respectively, were included in these subgroups. Study-level results and caveats: Only a handful of AZD1222 recipients were SARS-CoV-2 seropositive at baseline, limiting conclusions about previously exposed vaccinees. Reportedly, close to half of the unique spike-specific TCRs recognized epitopes lying outside the regions that are mutated in the B.1.351 and B.1.1.7 variants. Participants were mostly white British, with more females than males. The authors suggested clonal diversity may have been underestimated. In the small 56-69-year group, the increase in depth fell short of significance, most likely because of low power. After two AZD1222 doses, spike-specific TCR breadth and depth were significantly higher than at day 0 and than in MenACWY recipients. Because no samples from the day 14 peak response were available, repertoires could be characterized only after the peak T cell response. The whole spike protein was spanned by vaccine-associated CD4 TCRs, and dominant responses were seen in regions 160-218 and 743-854.

After removal of 2 bases from V and 2 bases from J, the junction retains 2 bases not matched to a gene. The CDR3 goes from the cysteine to the phenylalanine over 15 residues. Only CDR3 DNA is held: 45 bases, read in frame from base 1. According to the germline V gene, CDR1 reads SGHTA and CDR2 reads FQGTGA. The CDR3 regions of human TCRbeta chains were subjected to immunosequencing. As for how the authors treated the data: Repertoire TCRs were checked for matches against a reference library of SARS-CoV-2-specific TCRs that had been generated using the MIRA antigen-specificity platform. Breadth was defined as the fraction of unique TCRs that were SARS-CoV-2-associated, and depth was defined as the fraction of total T cells that were SARS-CoV-2-associated. Using the MIRA data, each spike-specific TCR was assigned both to the spike region to which the TCR was reactive and to a CD4 or CD8 class. Log10-transformed breadth and depth values were compared by one-way ANOVA with Sidak's multiple comparisons tests. TCRdb took over this immuneACCESS table, retaining in-frame rearrangements with V and J assigned. Such tables are incomplete; in checked studies, under half of the missing clones stem from an unresolved V gene, and the remainder is unexplained. The V and J calls and clone size come from that table; D and trimming were worked out from the DNA. The sample records about 120,000 clones, 91% of which are singletons. The ten largest clones take up approximately 5.1% of the sample.

Sequenced here: peripheral blood, sampled on day 0 of AZD1222 vaccination. The sequence derives from an adult in good health. The rearranged segments are TRBV7-3 and TRBJ1-3; TRBD1 aligns with 8 central bases. The nucleotide sequence reads as follows: TGTGCCAGCAGCTTAGGGACAGGTGCTGGAAACACCATATATTTT. This encodes CASSLGTGAGNTIYF.